Included here is one T cell receptor beta chain sequence, with context. V was clipped by 3 bases and J by 5 bases, with 11 bases between them. CDR1 is SNHLY and CDR2 is FYNNEI in the germline V gene. There are 14 residues in the CDR3. Repertoires were generated with immunoSEQ multiplex PCR, while TCRdb's copy carries only in-frame clones and drops some. The data contain over 100,000 clones, around 86% of them singletons. This record belongs to a study of blood T cell repertoires in COVID-19. Study details: PBMCs, B-cell-depleted T cells, or T cells provided the cDNA or gDNA that made up the material.

The origin of this receptor is a woman aged 55-70 years with active or convalescent COVID-19. Material: peripheral blood. V is TRBV2 and J is TRBJ2-1; a weak D match, TRBD2 (5 bases). CDR3 coding DNA: TGTGCCAGCAGTGACCCGGGGTCCCACAATGAGCAGTTCTTC. Translation gives CASSDPGSHNEQFF.